A selection of T cell receptor beta chains follows, all from one sample in a study of shared clonotypes between healthy human individuals. Some clones are missing from TCRdb's copy, which holds only in-frame ones; the method was immunoSEQ multiplex PCR. The repertoire consists of roughly 490,000 clones, with approximately 79% occurring once and the leading ten covering about an eighth. The sequenced material came from PBMCs. The source of these receptors is a woman aged 40 to 49 in good health. Some clones in this sample may be carry-over from other donors' samples. The CDR3 runs from the conserved cysteine through the conserved F or W.

v_call	j_call	cdr3_aa
TRBV5-1	TRBJ2-7	CASSSSGSSYEQYF
TRBV5-1	NA	CASSFRAGGYEQYF
TRBV7-2	TRBJ2-5	CASSRLANQETQYF
TRBV18	TRBJ2-7	CASSPTSAGGDGEQYF
TRBV11-3	TRBJ2-3	CASSLGGRAGTDTQYF
TRBV29-1	TRBJ2-1	CSVGHYNEQFF
TRBV6-7	TRBJ1-5	CASRPRGWSNQPQHF
TRBV6-5	TRBJ1-2	CASSHPIGLYGYTF
TRBV7-2	TRBJ1-5	CATGYGNQPQHF
TRBV11-3	TRBJ2-1	CASSTQAVGAYNEQFF
TRBV5-4	TRBJ2-5	CASSLDQNRAETQYF
TRBV19	TRBJ2-1	CASSTTSGRPRFF
TRBV28	TRBJ2-5	CASRTQGAETQYF
TRBV28	TRBJ2-5	CANGPPGETQYF
TRBV6-5	TRBJ1-5	CASSDLSNQPQHF
TRBV6-6	TRBJ2-7	CASSYSKDEQYF